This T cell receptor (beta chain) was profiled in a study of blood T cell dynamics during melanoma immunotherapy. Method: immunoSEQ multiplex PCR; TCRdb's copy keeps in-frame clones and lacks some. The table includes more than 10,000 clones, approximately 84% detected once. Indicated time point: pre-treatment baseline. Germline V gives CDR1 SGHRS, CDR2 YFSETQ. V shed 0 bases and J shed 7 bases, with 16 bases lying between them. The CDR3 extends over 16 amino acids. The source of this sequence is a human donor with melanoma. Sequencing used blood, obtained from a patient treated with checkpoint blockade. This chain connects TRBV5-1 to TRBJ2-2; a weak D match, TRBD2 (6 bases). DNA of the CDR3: TGCGCCAGCAGCTTGGCCATTGGGGACTTGAGCGGGGAGCTGTTTTTT. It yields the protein CASSLAIGDLSGELFF.